This TCR beta chain is from a study of T cell responses to AZD1222 COVID-19 vaccine. The CDR3 length is 18 residues. With V trimmed by 0 bases and J by 4 bases, 10 bases remained unmatched. Germline V CDR1 and CDR2: MNHNS, SASEGT. Repertoires were generated with immunoSEQ multiplex PCR, while TCRdb's copy carries only in-frame clones and drops some. The sample includes over 100,000 clones, 70% to 90% of them seen just once. The clonotype originates from an adult in good health. Sequenced material: peripheral blood, taken on day 0 of AZD1222 vaccination. The chain has TRBV6-1 and TRBJ2-3; 10 bases are a match to TRBD2. The CDR3 region has the DNA TGTGCCAGCAGTGAAGCCGCCTCTCTAGCGGGGGTGGCAGATACGCAGTATTTT. Translated, it gives CASSEAASLAGVADTQYF.